Presented here are 13 T cell receptor beta chains from one specimen sequenced in a study of identical twins. TCRdb redid the calling of the 5' RACE reads with MiXCR, one entry per CDR3 protein. The data hold 240,000 or so distinct CDR3 sequences, with roughly a tenth observed a single time. Sequencing used memory T cells sorted from blood. Receptors originate from a middle-aged man in good health.

This clonotype was found many times. This chain uses TRBV5-1 with TRBJ2-5; D may be TRBD2 (6 bases). The length of the CDR3 is 16 residues. Trimming took 1 base from V and 1 from J, leaving 14 bases between them. Germline values: CDR1 SGHRS, CDR2 YFSETQ. The CDR3 nucleotides read TGCGCCAGCAGCTTGACGGCGGGGTCTTCCCAAGAGACCCAGTACTTC. Encoded protein: CASSLTAGSSQETQYF.

The chain links TRBV4-2 to TRBJ2-7, with 10 bases fitting TRBD2. The germline gives CDR1 LGHNA, CDR2 YNFKEQ. J was trimmed by 6 bases and V by 6 bases; bases with no gene match: 11. This CDR3 is 15 amino acids long. Here the CDR3 DNA reads TGTGCCAGCAGGGGCGGGACTAGCGCTTCTGGCGAGCAGTACTTC. It is translated as CASRGGTSASGEQYF.

The sample holds many counts of this clonotype. V and J are TRBV30 and TRBJ1-1; no clear D gene. V lost 4 bases, J lost 5 bases, and 11 bases lay in between. Germline assignment: CDR1 GTSNPN and CDR2 SVGIG (reference sequence). This CDR3 comprises 12 residues. CDR3 protein: CAWTKRGTEAFF. Here the CDR3 DNA reads TGTGCCTGGACCAAGAGAGGGACTGAAGCTTTCTTT.

The rearrangement links TRBV9 to TRBJ2-2; perhaps TRBD1 as D (5 bases). Trimming shortened V by 6 bases and J by 0 bases, and 15 bases separated the two germline ends. Germline CDR1 is SGDLS and CDR2 is YYNGEE. This CDR3 is built from 16 residues. Written as DNA, the CDR3 is TGTGCCAGCACTCGAGACAGAATAGCGAACACCGGGGAGCTGTTTTTT. Translated, it gives CASTRDRIANTGELFF.

A few counts support this clonotype. The rearrangement joins TRBV27 to TRBJ2-3; no definite D call. Germline V lookup: CDR1 MNHEY, CDR2 SMNVEV (reference sequence). The CDR3 is 15 amino acids. Trimming shortened V by 4 bases and J by 5 bases, and 16 bases separated the two germline ends. CDR3 sequence reads: CASSSLGPEVDTQYF. CDR3 DNA sequence: TGTGCCAGCAGTTCGCTAGGACCTGAGGTAGATACGCAGTATTTT.

For this clonotype: Given a much more abundant clone one base away, this may be a read error. The J gene is TRBJ2-7, the V gene TRBV5-1; 11 bases line up with TRBD2. Germline V gene lookup returns CDR1 SGHRS and CDR2 YFSETQ. This CDR3 is built from 18 residues. V lost 0 bases, J lost 3 bases, and 11 bases stayed unmatched. The CDR3 region has the DNA TGCGCCAGCAGCTTGGGGTCTGTGACTAGCGGGGAAAACTACGAGCAGTACTTC. The encoded protein is CASSLGSVTSGENYEQYF. Full variable domain (missing parts from reference TRBV5-1 and TRBJ2-7): KAGVTQTPRYLIKTRGQQVTLSCSPISGHRSVSWYQQTPGQGLQFLFEYFSETQRNKGNFPGRFSGRQFSNSRSEMNVSTLELGDSALYLCASSLGSVTSGENYEQYFGPGTRLTVT.

This clonotype was seen a few times. This chain links TRBV20-1 with TRBJ1-6; 8 nucleotides align to TRBD1. After removal of 6 bases from V and 9 bases from J, the junction contained 10 bases not matched to a gene. The CDR3 extends over 14 amino acids. CDR1 DFQATT and CDR2 SNEGSKA come from the germline V gene (reference sequence). The CDR3 sequence is CSAKQGGPSSPLHF. The CDR3 region has the DNA TGCAGTGCGAAACAGGGGGGTCCTAGTTCACCCCTCCACTTT.

The chain uses TRBV6-5 and TRBJ1-1, with TRBD1 as a possible D gene (5 bases). Per the germline V gene, CDR1 is MNHEY and CDR2 is SVGAGI. V was cut by 2 bases and J by 5 bases, with 12 bases left in between. The CDR3 length is 14 residues. The CDR3, as DNA: TGTGCCAGCAGTTACCGAAAGGGGCATACTGAAGCTTTCTTT. It codes for CASSYRKGHTEAFF.

This clonotype was recorded at least ten times. This chain uses TRBV20-1 with TRBJ2-3, with D unresolved. The germline V and J ends were trimmed by 6 bases and 3 bases, with 13 bases remaining between them. Germline lookup yields CDR1 DFQATT and CDR2 SNEGSKA (reference sequence). The CDR3 has 13 residues. CDR3 sequence: CSAPQGNTDTQYF. The CDR3 nucleotides read TGCAGTGCCCCCCAAGGGAATACAGATACGCAGTATTTT.

This clonotype was picked up a small number of times. This CDR3 is CASSPGLGVRETQYF. In DNA, the CDR3 is TGTGCCAGCAGTCCGGGACTAGGGGTGAGGGAGACCCAGTACTTC. V and J are TRBV7-3 and TRBJ2-5, with TRBD2 identical over 8 bases. Germline V gene data show CDR1 as SGHTA and CDR2 as FQGTGA. J was trimmed by 5 bases and V by 6 bases; bases with no gene match: 11. CDR3 length equals 15 residues.

The chain links TRBV6-5 to TRBJ1-5; D gene ambiguous. CDR3 length: 13 amino acids. Germline V CDR1 and CDR2: MNHEY, SVGAGI. V was clipped by 2 bases and J by 7 bases, with 9 bases between them. The CDR3 loop reads CASSYDGDQPQHF. CDR3 bases: TGTGCCAGCAGTTACGATGGAGACCAGCCCCAGCATTTT.

This clonotype was counted at least ten times. The rearrangement joins TRBV4-3 to TRBJ1-2; perhaps TRBD1 as D (5 bases). The CDR3 is 15 residues long. V was trimmed by 0 bases and J by 7 bases, leaving 15 bases between them. The germline CDR1 and CDR2 sequences are LGHNA and YSLEER. DNA for the CDR3: TGCGCCAGCAGCCAAGACGGGACCGCTGCGGGTGGCTACACCTTC. Translation: CASSQDGTAAGGYTF.

This clonotype was found a few times. This chain uses TRBV7-2 with TRBJ2-3, with TRBD2 identical over 8 bases. This CDR3 has 13 residues. Trimming took 8 bases from V and 4 from J; bases not matched to a gene: 5. Germline V gene data show CDR1 as SGHTA and CDR2 as FQGNSA. The CDR3 here is CASAGGLPDTQYF. The CDR3, as DNA: TGTGCCAGCGCGGGGGGTCTCCCAGATACGCAGTATTTT.